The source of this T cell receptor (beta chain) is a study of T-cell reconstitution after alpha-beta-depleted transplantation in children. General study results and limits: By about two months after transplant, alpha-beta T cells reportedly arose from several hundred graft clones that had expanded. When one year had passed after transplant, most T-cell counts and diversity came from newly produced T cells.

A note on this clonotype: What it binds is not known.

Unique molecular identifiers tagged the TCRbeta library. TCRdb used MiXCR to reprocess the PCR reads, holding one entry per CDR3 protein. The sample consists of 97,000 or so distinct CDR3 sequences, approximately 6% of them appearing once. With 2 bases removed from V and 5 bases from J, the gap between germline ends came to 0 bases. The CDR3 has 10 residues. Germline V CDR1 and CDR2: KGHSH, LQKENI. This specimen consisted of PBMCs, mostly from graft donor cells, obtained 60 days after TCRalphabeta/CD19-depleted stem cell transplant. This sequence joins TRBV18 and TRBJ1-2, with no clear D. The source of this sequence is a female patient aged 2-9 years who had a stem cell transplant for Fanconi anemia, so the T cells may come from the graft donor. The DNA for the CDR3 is TGTGCCAGCTCACCATATGGCTACACCTTC. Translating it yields CASSPYGYTF.